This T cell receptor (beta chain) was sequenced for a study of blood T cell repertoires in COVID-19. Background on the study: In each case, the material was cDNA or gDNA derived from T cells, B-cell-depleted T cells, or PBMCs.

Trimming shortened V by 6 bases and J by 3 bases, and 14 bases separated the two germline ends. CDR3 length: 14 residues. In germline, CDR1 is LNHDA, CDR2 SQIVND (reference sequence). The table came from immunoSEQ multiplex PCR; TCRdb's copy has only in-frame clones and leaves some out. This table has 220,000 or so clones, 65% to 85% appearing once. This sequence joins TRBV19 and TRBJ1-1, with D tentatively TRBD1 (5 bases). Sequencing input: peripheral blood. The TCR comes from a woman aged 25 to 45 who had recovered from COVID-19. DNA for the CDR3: TGTGCCAGTAGCCCTTCTCCCAGGGACACTGAAGCTTTCTTT. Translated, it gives CASSPSPRDTEAFF.